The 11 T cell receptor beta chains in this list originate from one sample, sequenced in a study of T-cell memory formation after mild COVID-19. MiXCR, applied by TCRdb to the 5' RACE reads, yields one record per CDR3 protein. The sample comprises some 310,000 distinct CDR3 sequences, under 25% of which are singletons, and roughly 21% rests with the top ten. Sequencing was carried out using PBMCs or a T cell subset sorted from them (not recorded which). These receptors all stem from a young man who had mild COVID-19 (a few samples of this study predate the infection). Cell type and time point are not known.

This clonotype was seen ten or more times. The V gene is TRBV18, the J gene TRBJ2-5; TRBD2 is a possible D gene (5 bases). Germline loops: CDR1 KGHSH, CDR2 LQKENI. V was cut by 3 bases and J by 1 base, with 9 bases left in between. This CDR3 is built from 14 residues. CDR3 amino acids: CASSPEGSQETQYF. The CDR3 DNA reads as TGTGCCAGCTCACCCGAGGGCAGCCAAGAGACCCAGTACTTC.

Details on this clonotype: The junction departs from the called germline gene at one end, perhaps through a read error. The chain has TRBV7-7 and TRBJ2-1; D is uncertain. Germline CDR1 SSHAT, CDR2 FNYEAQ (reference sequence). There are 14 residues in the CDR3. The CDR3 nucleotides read TGTGCTAGCAGCCCCTCGGGCCTAGGCAATGAGCAGTTCTTC. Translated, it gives CASSPSGLGNEQFF.

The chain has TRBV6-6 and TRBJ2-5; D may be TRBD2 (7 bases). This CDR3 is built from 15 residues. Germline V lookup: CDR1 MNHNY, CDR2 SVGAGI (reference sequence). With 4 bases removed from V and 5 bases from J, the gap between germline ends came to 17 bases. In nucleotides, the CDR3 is TGTGCCAGCAGTTCCCTTTGGGGGGGCGATGAGACCCAGTACTTC. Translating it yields CASSSLWGGDETQYF.

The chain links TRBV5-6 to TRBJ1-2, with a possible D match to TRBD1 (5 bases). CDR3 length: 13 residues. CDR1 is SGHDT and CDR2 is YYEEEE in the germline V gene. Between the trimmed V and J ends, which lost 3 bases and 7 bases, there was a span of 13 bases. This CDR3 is CASSSGPVVGYTF. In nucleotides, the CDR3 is TGTGCCAGCAGCTCGGGGCCGGTCGTTGGCTACACCTTC. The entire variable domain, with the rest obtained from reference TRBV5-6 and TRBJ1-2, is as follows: DAGVTQSPTHLIKTRGQQVTLRCSPKSGHDTVSWYQQALGQGPQFIFQYYEEEERQRGNFPDRFSGHQFPNYSSELNVNALLLGDSALYLCASSSGPVVGYTFGSGTRLTVV.

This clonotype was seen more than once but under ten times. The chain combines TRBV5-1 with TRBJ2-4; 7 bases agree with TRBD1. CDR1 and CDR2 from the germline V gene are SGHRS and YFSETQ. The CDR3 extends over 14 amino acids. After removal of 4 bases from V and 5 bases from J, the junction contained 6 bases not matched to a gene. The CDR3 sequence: CASSISQGENIQYF. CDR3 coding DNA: TGCGCCAGCAGCATATCTCAGGGGGAAAACATTCAGTACTTC.

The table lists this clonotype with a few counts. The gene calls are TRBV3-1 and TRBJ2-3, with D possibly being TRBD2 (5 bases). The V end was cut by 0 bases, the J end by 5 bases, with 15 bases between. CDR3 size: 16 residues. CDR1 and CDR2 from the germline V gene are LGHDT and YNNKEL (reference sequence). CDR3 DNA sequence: TGTGCCAGCAGCCAAGATAATCGGCTAGCACGAGATACGCAGTATTTT. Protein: CASSQDNRLARDTQYF.

CDR3 DNA sequence: TGTGCCAGCAGTCCCCCCAGTATTATGAACACTGAAGCTTTCTTT. It codes for CASSPPSIMNTEAFF. The gene calls are TRBV12-3 or TRBV12-4 and TRBJ1-1; D remains unclear. The CDR3 covers 15 residues. V was shortened by 5 bases and J by 0 bases, with 13 bases between the two germline ends.

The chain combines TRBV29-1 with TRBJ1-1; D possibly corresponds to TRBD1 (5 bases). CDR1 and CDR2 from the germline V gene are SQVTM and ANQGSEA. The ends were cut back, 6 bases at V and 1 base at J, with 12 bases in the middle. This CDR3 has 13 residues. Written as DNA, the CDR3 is TGCAGCGTAGCATCGGGGACGAACACTGAAGCTTTCTTT. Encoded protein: CSVASGTNTEAFF.

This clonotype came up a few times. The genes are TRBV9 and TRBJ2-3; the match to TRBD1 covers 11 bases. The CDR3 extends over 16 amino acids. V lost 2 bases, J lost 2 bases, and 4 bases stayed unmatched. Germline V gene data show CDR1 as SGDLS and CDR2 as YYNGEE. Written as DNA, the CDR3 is TGTGCCAGCAGCGTGGGGACAGGGGGGTCCACAGATACGCAGTATTTT. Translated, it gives CASSVGTGGSTDTQYF.

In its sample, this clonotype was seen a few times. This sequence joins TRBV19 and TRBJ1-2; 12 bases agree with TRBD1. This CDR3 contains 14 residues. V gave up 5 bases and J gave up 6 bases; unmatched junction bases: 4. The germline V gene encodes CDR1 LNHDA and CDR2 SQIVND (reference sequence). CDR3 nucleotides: TGTGCCAGTAGTCCGGGACAGGGGGCGGATGGCTACACCTTC. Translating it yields CASSPGQGADGYTF.

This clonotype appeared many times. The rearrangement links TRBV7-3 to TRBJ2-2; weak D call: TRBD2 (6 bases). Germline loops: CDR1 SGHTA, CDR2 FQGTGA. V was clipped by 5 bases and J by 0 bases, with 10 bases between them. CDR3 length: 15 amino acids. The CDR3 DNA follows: TGTGCCAGCAGCCGGGACTCAGCGAACACCGGGGAGCTGTTTTTT. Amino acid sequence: CASSRDSANTGELFF.